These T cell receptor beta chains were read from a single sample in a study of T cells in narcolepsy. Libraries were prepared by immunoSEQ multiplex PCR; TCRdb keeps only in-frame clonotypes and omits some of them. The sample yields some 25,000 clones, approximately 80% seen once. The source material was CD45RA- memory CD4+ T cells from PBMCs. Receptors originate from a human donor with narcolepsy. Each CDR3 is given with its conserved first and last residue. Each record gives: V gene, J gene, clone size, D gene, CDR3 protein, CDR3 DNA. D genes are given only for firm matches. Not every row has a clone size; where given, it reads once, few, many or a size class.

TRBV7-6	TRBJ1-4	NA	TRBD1	CASSLLTGSGEKLFF	TGTGCCAGCAGCTTATTGACAGGGTCTGGTGAAAAACTGTTTTTT
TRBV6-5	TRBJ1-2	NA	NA	CASSYNSLGGYTF	TGTGCCAGCAGCTACAACAGCCTCGGAGGCTACACCTTC
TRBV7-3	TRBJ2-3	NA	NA	CASSFRGSTDTQYF	TGTGCCAGCAGCTTTCGAGGTAGCACAGATACGCAGTATTTT
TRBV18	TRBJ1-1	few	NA	CASSPNLSGGAFF	TGTGCCAGCTCACCCAATTTGTCAGGTGGAGCTTTCTTT
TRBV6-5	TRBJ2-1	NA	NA	CASRPPDAWNEQFF	TGTGCCAGCAGACCCCCGGACGCCTGGAATGAGCAGTTCTTC
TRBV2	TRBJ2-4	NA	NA	CASSEGAIGKNIQYF	TGTGCCAGCAGTGAAGGGGCCATTGGAAAAAACATTCAGTACTTC
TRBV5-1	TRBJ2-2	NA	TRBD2	CASSSLPGLAGGPGRFGELFF	TGCGCCAGCAGCTCCCTGCCGGGACTAGCGGGAGGGCCAGGTCGGTTCGGGGAGCTGTTTTTT
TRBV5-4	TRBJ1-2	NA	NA	CASSLARSYTF	TGTGCCAGCAGCTTGGCCAGGAGCTACACCTTC
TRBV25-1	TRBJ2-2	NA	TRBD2	CASSPKIGLAVTGELFF	TGTGCCAGCAGTCCAAAGATCGGACTAGCGGTAACCGGGGAGCTGTTTTTT
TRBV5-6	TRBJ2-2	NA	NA	CASSSEGPFRPSNTGELFF	TGTGCCAGCAGTTCGGAGGGACCCTTCAGACCCTCGAACACCGGGGAGCTGTTTTTT
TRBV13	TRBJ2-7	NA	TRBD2	CASSPQEGTSRYEQYF	TGTGCCAGCAGCCCACAAGAAGGGACTAGTAGGTACGAGCAGTACTTC
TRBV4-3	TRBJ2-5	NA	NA	CASSHRGGETQYF	TGCGCCAGCAGCCACAGGGGTGGGGAGACCCAGTACTTC
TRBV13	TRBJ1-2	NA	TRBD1	CASTPTGMGSGYTF	TGTGCCAGCACCCCGACAGGGATGGGATCGGGCTACACCTTC
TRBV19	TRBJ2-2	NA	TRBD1	CASSGPGQGLTGELFF	TGTGCCAGTAGTGGCCCGGGACAGGGGTTGACCGGGGAGCTGTTTTTT
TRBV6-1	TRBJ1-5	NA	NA	CASSRQVGNQPQHF	TGTGCCAGCAGTCGACAGGTGGGGAATCAGCCCCAGCATTTT
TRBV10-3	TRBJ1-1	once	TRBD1	CAIRGQQNTEAFF	TGTGCCATCAGGGGACAGCAGAACACTGAAGCTTTCTTT
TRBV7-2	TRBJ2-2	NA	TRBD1	CASSEQGVTGELFF	TGTGCCAGCAGCGAACAGGGGGTGACCGGGGAGCTGTTTTTT
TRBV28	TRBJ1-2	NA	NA	CASQTGNYGYTF	TGTGCCAGCCAAACAGGGAACTATGGCTACACCTTC
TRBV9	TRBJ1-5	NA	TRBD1	CASSVGTGSNQPQHF	TGTGCCAGCAGCGTAGGGACAGGTAGCAATCAGCCCCAGCATTTT
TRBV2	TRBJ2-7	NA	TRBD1	CASTGQGRNEQYF	TGTGCCAGCACCGGACAGGGTAGGAATGAGCAGTACTTC
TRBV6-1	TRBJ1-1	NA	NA	CASSEGSAFF	TGTGCCAGCAGTGAAGGGAGCGCTTTCTTT
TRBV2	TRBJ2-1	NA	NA	CASRTFGIYNEQFF	TGTGCCAGCAGGACCTTTGGGATTTACAATGAGCAGTTCTTC
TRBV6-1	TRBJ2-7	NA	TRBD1	CASSAGTGSYEQYF	TGTGCCAGCAGTGCAGGGACAGGGTCCTACGAGCAGTACTTC
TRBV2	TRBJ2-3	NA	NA	CASTAGRFTDTQYF	TGTGCCAGCACTGCGGGACGATTCACAGATACGCAGTATTTT
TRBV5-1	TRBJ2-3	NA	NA	CASSFRPFQQLFTDTQYF	TGCGCCAGCAGCTTCCGACCCTTTCAACAGTTGTTCACAGATACGCAGTATTTT
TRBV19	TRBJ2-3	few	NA	CASKGRVNTDTQYF	TGTGCCAGTAAGGGCAGGGTAAACACAGATACGCAGTATTTT
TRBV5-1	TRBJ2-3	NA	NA	CASRAGVRTDTQYF	TGCGCCAGCAGGGCAGGGGTGCGCACAGATACGCAGTATTTT
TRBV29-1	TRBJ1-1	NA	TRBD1	CSGETGVKAFF	TGCAGCGGGGAGACAGGGGTTAAAGCTTTCTTT
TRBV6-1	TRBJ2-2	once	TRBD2	CASSDRLARNTGELFF	TGTGCCAGCAGTGATCGACTAGCGAGGAACACCGGGGAGCTGTTTTTT
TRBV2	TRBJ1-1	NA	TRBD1	CASTRQGGSTEAFF	TGTGCCAGCACCCGACAGGGGGGGAGCACTGAAGCTTTCTTT
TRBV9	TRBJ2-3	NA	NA	CASSVGTSTDTQYF	TGTGCCAGCAGCGTAGGGACTTCCACAGATACGCAGTATTTT
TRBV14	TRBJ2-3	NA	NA	CASSQDTASTDTQYF	TGTGCCAGCAGCCAAGATACTGCTAGCACAGATACGCAGTATTTT
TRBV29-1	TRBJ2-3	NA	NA	CSCAEGGGTDTQYF	TGCAGCTGTGCAGAGGGGGGTGGCACAGATACGCAGTATTTT
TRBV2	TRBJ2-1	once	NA	CASSEALWNEQFF	TGTGCCAGCAGTGAAGCGCTTTGGAATGAGCAGTTCTTC
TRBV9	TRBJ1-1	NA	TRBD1	CASSVAPDRFSPTNTEAFF	TGTGCCAGCAGCGTAGCCCCGGACAGGTTTAGTCCCACGAACACTGAAGCTTTCTTT
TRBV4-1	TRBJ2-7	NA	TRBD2	CASSQGRELWSYEQYF	TGCGCCAGCAGCCAAGGGCGGGAGTTGTGGTCCTACGAGCAGTACTTC
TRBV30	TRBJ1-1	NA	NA	CAWKRANTEAFF	TGTGCCTGGAAGAGGGCGAACACTGAAGCTTTCTTT
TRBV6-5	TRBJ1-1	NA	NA	CASSYMGNTEAFF	TGTGCCAGCAGTTACATGGGGAACACTGAAGCTTTCTTT
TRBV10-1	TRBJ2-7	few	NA	CASSLAGGYEQYF	TGCGCCAGCAGCCTCGCCGGGGGCTACGAGCAGTACTTC
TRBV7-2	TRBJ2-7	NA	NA	CASSSPRATFSYEQYF	TGTGCCAGCAGCTCCCCCCGGGCCACCTTCTCCTACGAGCAGTACTTC
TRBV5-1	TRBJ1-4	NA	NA	CASSLGSGAGEKLFF	TGCGCCAGCAGCTTGGGGTCAGGGGCCGGTGAAAAACTGTTTTTT
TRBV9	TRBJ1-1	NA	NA	CASSVLATGNTEAFF	TGTGCCAGCAGCGTATTGGCGACAGGGAACACTGAAGCTTTCTTT
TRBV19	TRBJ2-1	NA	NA	CASQSYNEQFF	TGTGCCAGCCAATCCTACAATGAGCAGTTCTTC
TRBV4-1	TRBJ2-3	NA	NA	CASSTQARQPSTDTQYF	TGCGCCAGCAGCACCCAGGCGAGACAGCCTAGCACAGATACGCAGTATTTT
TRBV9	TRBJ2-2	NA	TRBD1	CASSAGDRGMAGELFF	TGTGCCAGCAGCGCTGGGGACAGGGGTATGGCCGGGGAGCTGTTTTTT
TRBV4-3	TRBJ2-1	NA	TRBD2	CASSQVGLAGYNEQFF	TGCGCCAGCAGCCAAGTGGGGCTAGCGGGCTACAATGAGCAGTTCTTC
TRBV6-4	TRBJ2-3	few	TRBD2	CASSDSMRGRTQYF	TGTGCCAGCAGTGACTCGATGCGGGGGAGGACGCAGTATTTT
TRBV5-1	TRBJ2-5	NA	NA	CASSLAPQETQYF	TGCGCCAGCAGCTTGGCCCCGCAAGAGACCCAGTACTTC
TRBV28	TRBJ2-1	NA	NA	CASRPDYNEQFF	TGTGCCAGCAGACCCGACTACAATGAGCAGTTCTTC